The present TCR beta chain was sequenced within a study of blood T cell repertoires in COVID-19. Across the study: Researchers got acute and convalescent COVID-19 samples from the United States, Italy and Spain.

This CDR3 has 13 amino acids. V shed 6 bases, J shed 5 bases, and the junction held 4 bases outside the gene matches. Study processing details: Nucleated cell counts were estimated from reference gene primer amplification. Only in-frame clones appear in the TCRdb table, and some are missing; sequencing was by immunoSEQ multiplex PCR. V and J calls and clone size come straight from that table; D and trimming were deduced from the DNA. This sample carries fewer than 300,000 clones, approximately 93% of them seen once, and the ten largest clones take over 2%. This sequence originates from a woman in her thirties with COVID-19, enrolled during active disease. The V and J genes are TRBV12-3 or TRBV12-4 and TRBJ2-3, with 8 bases fitting TRBD2. The specimen sequenced was peripheral blood. The CDR3 DNA is TGTGCCAGCAGCGGGAGGGCCGGAGATACGCAGTATTTT. This encodes CASSGRAGDTQYF.